This passage covers 14 T cell receptor beta chains from one sample sequenced in a study of blood T cell repertoires in COVID-19. The method was immunoSEQ multiplex PCR; TCRdb's version includes in-frame clones alone and lacks a portion of them. The data contain 180,000 or so clones, approximately 86% of them seen just once; the ten biggest clones take up approximately 1.1%. What was sequenced was peripheral blood. These receptors were collected from a man aged 60 to 75 who had recovered from COVID-19.

This chain joins TRBV10-3 and TRBJ2-1; D is uncertain. The V gene's germline CDR1 is ENHRY and CDR2 SYGVKD. This CDR3 spans 11 amino acids. Between the trimmed V and J ends, which lost 4 bases and 9 bases, there was a span of 7 bases. CDR3 protein: CAISGKSEQFF. The CDR3 coding sequence is TGTGCCATCAGTGGAAAGAGTGAGCAGTTCTTC.

V gene TRBV19 combines with J gene TRBJ2-5; 9 positions match TRBD1. The CDR3 runs 16 residues. V lost 3 bases to trimming and J lost 0 bases; unmatched junction nucleotides: 5. Germline V gene sequence: CDR1 LNHDA, CDR2 SQIVND (reference sequence). CDR3 nucleotides: TGTGCCAGTAGTATTGGAGGGACAGGGAACCAAGAGACCCAGTACTTC. Translation gives CASSIGGTGNQETQYF.

The chain joins TRBV10-3 to TRBJ2-3; TRBD1 aligns across 9 bases. V was pared by 4 bases and J by 2 bases, with 1 base of the junction left unmatched. The CDR3 covers 14 residues. Germline-derived CDR1 and CDR2 are ENHRY and SYGVKD. CDR3 DNA sequence: TGTGCCATCAGTGGACAGGGGGTCACAGATACGCAGTATTTT. It yields the protein CAISGQGVTDTQYF.

CDR3 nucleotides: TGCGCCAGCAGGCCAGACACAAGCAATCAGCCCCAGCATTTT. As protein: CASRPDTSNQPQHF. This rearrangement joins TRBV10-2 to TRBJ1-5; D remains ambiguous. Per germline, CDR1 WSHSY and CDR2 SAAADI. The CDR3 extends over 14 amino acids. The V gene lost 6 bases and the J gene lost 1 base, with 10 bases spanning the gap.

This sequence joins TRBV27 and TRBJ1-1; TRBD1 is a possible D gene (5 bases). The CDR3 loop spans 14 amino acids. CDR1 MNHEY and CDR2 SMNVEV come from the germline V gene (reference sequence). V was clipped by 5 bases and J by 4 bases, with 14 bases between them. The DNA of the CDR3 is TGTGCCAGCAGTCATCAGGGCCCGGGCACTGAAGCTTTCTTT. Protein sequence: CASSHQGPGTEAFF.

The genes are TRBV28 and TRBJ1-5; D possibly corresponds to TRBD1 (5 bases). The CDR3 is 12 amino acids. Germline-derived CDR1 and CDR2 are MDHEN and SYDVKM. Between the trimmed V and J ends, which lost 7 bases and 6 bases, there was a span of 10 bases. CDR3 in DNA: TGTGCCAGCATCGGGGGGTTTCAGCCCCAGCATTTT. Translation gives CASIGGFQPQHF.

This clone appeared once. The chain uses TRBV30 and TRBJ2-5; TRBD2 is a possible D gene (6 bases). The germline V gene encodes CDR1 GTSNPN and CDR2 SVGIG (reference sequence). CDR3 length: 12 amino acids. V dropped 4 bases and J dropped 5 bases, with 11 bases sitting between them. The CDR3 is CAWNPGRETQYF. CDR3 coding DNA: TGTGCCTGGAATCCAGGGAGGGAGACCCAGTACTTC.

The DNA of the CDR3 is TGTGCCTGGACTCCGGGGGAGTTGAATGGCTACACCTTC. Translated, it gives CAWTPGELNGYTF. The chain recombines TRBV30 with TRBJ1-2; maybe TRBD1 (5 bases). This CDR3 comprises 13 residues. The ends were cut back, 4 bases at V and 6 bases at J, with 15 bases in the middle. Germline V gene sequence: CDR1 GTSNPN, CDR2 SVGIG (reference sequence).

This clone has a single count. The rearrangement uses TRBV7-2 and TRBJ1-6; 7 positions match TRBD1. The germline gives CDR1 SGHTA, CDR2 FQGNSA. The CDR3 length is 15 residues. Germline trimming cut 2 bases from V and 6 bases from J; bases unmatched to any gene: 4. The CDR3, as DNA: TGTGCCAGCAGCTTACCGCCAGGGGGTAATTCACCCCTCCACTTT. Translation: CASSLPPGGNSPLHF.

In its sample, this clone was seen once. The chain is built from TRBV20-1 and TRBJ2-1, with unresolved D. This CDR3 spans 11 amino acids. Trimming stripped 1 base from V and 7 bases from J, with 5 bases between. From germline, CDR1 is DFQATT and CDR2 SNEGSKA (reference sequence). The CDR3, as DNA: TGCAGTGCTAGAGCAGATAATGAGCAGTTCTTC. Translation: CSARADNEQFF.

CDR3 amino acids: CASRAVDEQYF. CDR3 in DNA: TGTGCCAGCAGGGCGGTGGACGAGCAGTACTTC. The chain joins TRBV12-3 or TRBV12-4 to TRBJ2-7, with D hard to call. V was shortened by 6 bases and J by 5 bases, with 8 bases between the two germline ends. The CDR3 loop spans 11 amino acids.

The rearrangement joins TRBV6-5 to TRBJ2-6, with TRBD1 as a possible D gene (5 bases). The CDR3 length is 15 residues. Germline V gene lookup returns CDR1 MNHEY and CDR2 SVGAGI. Deletions cut 5 bases from V and 8 bases from J, with 16 bases between. The DNA of the CDR3 is TGTGCCAGCAGTCCTGAGCATCTGGGGCCCAACGTCCTGACTTTC. This translates into CASSPEHLGPNVLTF.

The chain joins TRBV11-2 to TRBJ2-7; 8 nucleotides align to TRBD1. V shed 5 bases, J shed 2 bases, and the junction held 17 bases outside the gene matches. CDR1 and CDR2 from the germline V gene are SGHAT and FQNNGV. The CDR3 is 18 amino acids. DNA of the CDR3: TGTGCCAGCAGCAATCCAGGGGGCCGTAACCCTATAACCTACGAGCAGTACTTC. It is translated as CASSNPGGRNPITYEQYF.

The genes are TRBV11-2 and TRBJ2-3; 7 bases align to TRBD2. CDR3 length: 14 residues. V gave up 9 bases and J gave up 4 bases; unmatched junction bases: 10. Germline V gene lookup returns CDR1 SGHAT and CDR2 FQNNGV. The CDR3 is CASGGGLESDTQYF. CDR3 DNA sequence: TGTGCCAGTGGCGGGGGACTCGAATCAGATACGCAGTATTTT.